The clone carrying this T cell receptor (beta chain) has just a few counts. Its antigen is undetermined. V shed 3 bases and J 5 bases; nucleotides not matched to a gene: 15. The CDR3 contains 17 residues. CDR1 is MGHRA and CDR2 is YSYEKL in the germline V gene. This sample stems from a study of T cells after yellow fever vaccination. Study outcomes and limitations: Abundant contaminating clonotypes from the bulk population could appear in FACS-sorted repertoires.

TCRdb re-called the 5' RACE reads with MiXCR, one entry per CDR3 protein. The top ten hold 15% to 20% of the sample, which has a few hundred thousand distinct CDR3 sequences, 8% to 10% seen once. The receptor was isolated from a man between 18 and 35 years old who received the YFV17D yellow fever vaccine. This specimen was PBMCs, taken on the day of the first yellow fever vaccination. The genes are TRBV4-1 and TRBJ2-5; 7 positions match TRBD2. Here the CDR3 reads CASSHGGGSRFGETQYF. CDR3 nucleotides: TGCGCCAGCAGCCATGGTGGCGGGAGCCGGTTCGGGGAGACCCAGTACTTC.